The text below deals with one T cell receptor beta chain. This sample is drawn from a study of blood T cell repertoires in COVID-19. This CDR3 has 19 residues. Trimming shortened V by 3 bases and J by 6 bases, and 26 bases separated the two germline ends. CDR1 and CDR2 from the germline V gene are KGHDR and SFDVKD. Clones were read by immunoSEQ multiplex PCR, and TCRdb kept only the in-frame ones, dropping some. The table has 150,000 to 180,000 clones, under 95% seen once. The chain carries TRBV24-1 and TRBJ2-1; perhaps TRBD2 as D (6 bases). The sequenced sample was peripheral blood. The TCR originated in a man aged 45-65 years with acute or convalescent COVID-19. CDR3 nucleotide sequence: TGTGCCACCAGTGATACACCATACTACGGGGGAGGCCCTATCAATGAGCAGTTCTTC. Its translation is CATSDTPYYGGGPINEQFF.